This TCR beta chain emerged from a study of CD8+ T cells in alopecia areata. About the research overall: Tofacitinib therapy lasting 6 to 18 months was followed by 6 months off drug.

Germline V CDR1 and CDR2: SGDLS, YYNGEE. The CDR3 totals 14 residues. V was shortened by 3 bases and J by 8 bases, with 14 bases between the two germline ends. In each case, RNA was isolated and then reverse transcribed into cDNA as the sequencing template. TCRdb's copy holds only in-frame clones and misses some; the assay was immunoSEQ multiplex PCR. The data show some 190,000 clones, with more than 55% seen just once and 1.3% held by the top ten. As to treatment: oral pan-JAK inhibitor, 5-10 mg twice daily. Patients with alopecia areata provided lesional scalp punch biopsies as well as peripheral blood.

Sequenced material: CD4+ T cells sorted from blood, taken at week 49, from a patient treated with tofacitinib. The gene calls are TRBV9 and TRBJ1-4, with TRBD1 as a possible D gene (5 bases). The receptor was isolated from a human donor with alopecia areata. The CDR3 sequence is CASSGPGPGEKLFF. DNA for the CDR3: TGTGCCAGCAGCGGACCGGGACCCGGGGAAAAACTGTTTTTT.